A single sample is the source of the 13 T cell receptor beta chains below, sequenced in a study of a mutant IDH1 vaccine in newly diagnosed glioma. Measured with immunoSEQ multiplex PCR; TCRdb has only the in-frame clones, and not every one. This sample has approximately 24,000 clones; 77% occur once, and the top ten carry less than 9.5%. The time point is: week 5, during vaccination. Vaccination used 300 ug of mutant IDH1 20-mer peptide per dose, with topical imiquimod. The antigens for these receptors are not known. The sample here was PBMCs, taken from a glioma patient whose treatment included an IDH1 peptide vaccine. Receptors were obtained from a man aged 35-49 years with glioma.

The V gene is TRBV15, the J gene TRBJ1-4, with 9 nucleotides matching TRBD1. J was trimmed by 4 bases and V by 2 bases; bases with no gene match: 2. This CDR3 region has 15 residues. Germline lookup yields CDR1 LNHNV and CDR2 YYDKDF (reference sequence). CDR3 in amino acids: CATSRRDRVNEKLFF. CDR3 nucleotide sequence: TGTGCCACCAGCAGACGGGACAGGGTTAATGAAAAACTGTTTTTT.

This clone has just a few counts. The chain recombines TRBV10-1 with TRBJ1-1; D ambiguous. This CDR3 contains 15 residues. Germline V gene data show CDR1 as WNHNN and CDR2 as SYGVQD (reference sequence). The germline V and J ends were trimmed by 0 bases and 5 bases, with 13 bases remaining between them. The CDR3 reads CASSESNRGRTEAFF. CDR3 coding DNA: TGCGCCAGCAGTGAGTCGAACAGAGGGCGGACTGAAGCTTTCTTT.

This clone was seen a few times. The rearrangement links TRBV6-4 to TRBJ2-2; no definite D call. Looked up from germline, CDR1 is MRHNA and CDR2 is SNTAGT. The CDR3 has 12 residues. V was cut by 6 bases and J by 3 bases, with 5 bases left in between. The CDR3 here is CASSTYTGELFF. In DNA form, the CDR3 reads TGTGCCAGCAGCACATACACCGGGGAGCTGTTTTTT.

About this clone: Other DNA variants within this sample encode the same CDR3. The chain combines TRBV7-2 with TRBJ2-6; 9 positions agree with TRBD1. CDR1 and CDR2 (germline): SGHTA, FQGNSA. This CDR3 spans 18 amino acids. The V segment lost 2 bases and the J segment 4 bases; nucleotides outside the gene matches: 9. CDR3 amino acids: CASSLLGQGRSGANVLTF. Here the CDR3 DNA reads TGTGCCAGCAGCTTACTTGGACAGGGGCGGTCCGGGGCCAACGTCCTGACTTTC.

The V and J genes are TRBV11-3 and TRBJ1-1; 7 bases agree with TRBD1. The CDR3 length is 12 residues. J was trimmed by 5 bases and V by 5 bases; bases with no gene match: 2. Germline loops: CDR1 SGHNT, CDR2 YENEEA. CDR3 DNA sequence: TGTGCCAGCAGCCAGGGGGAGACTGAAGCTTTCTTT. It is translated as CASSQGETEAFF.

The chain recombines TRBV19 with TRBJ1-2, with 9 positions matching TRBD1. Per germline, CDR1 LNHDA and CDR2 SQIVND (reference sequence). With V trimmed by 5 bases and J by 7 bases, 14 bases remained unmatched. The CDR3 is 16 amino acids. The CDR3 coding sequence is TGTGCCAGTAGTGAGAGACCGGGACAGGGTAATTCTGGCTACACCTTC. Translating gives CASSERPGQGNSGYTF.

The chain links TRBV2 to TRBJ2-3, with 7 bases identical to TRBD1. Germline V gene data show CDR1 as SNHLY and CDR2 as FYNNEI. The CDR3 extends over 14 amino acids. V lost 8 bases and J lost 2; bases outside the gene matches: 7. The CDR3 DNA is TGTGCCAGCGTCTCGAGGGGGCACACAGATACGCAGTATTTT. This encodes CASVSRGHTDTQYF.

The chain uses TRBV2 and TRBJ2-2; TRBD2 aligns across 11 bases. V shed 7 bases, J shed 3 bases, and the junction held 10 bases outside the gene matches. The CDR3 spans 17 residues. Looked up from germline, CDR1 is SNHLY and CDR2 is FYNNEI. The CDR3 DNA reads TGTGCCAGCACCAAAGGGAGACTAGCGGGATACACCGGGGAGCTGTTTTTT. It codes for CASTKGRLAGYTGELFF.

V gene TRBV2 combines with J gene TRBJ2-6; 7 bases are a match to TRBD1. Germline CDR1 and CDR2: SNHLY and FYNNEI. The CDR3 has 17 residues. The V and J ends lost 5 bases and 1 base, in that order; junction bases with no gene match: 8. The CDR3 loop reads CASSPPGQISGANVLTF. The CDR3, as DNA: TGTGCCAGCAGTCCACCGGGACAGATTTCTGGGGCCAACGTCCTGACTTTC.

The chain uses TRBV10-3 and TRBJ2-3; no definite D call. Germline loops: CDR1 ENHRY, CDR2 SYGVKD. V lost 4 bases and J lost 6, with 11 bases in between. This CDR3 has 13 amino acids. For the CDR3, the DNA is TGTGCCATCAGTGCAAATCAGAAGGATACGCAGTATTTT. It encodes CAISANQKDTQYF.

The chain is built from TRBV15 and TRBJ1-1; a possible D gene is TRBD1 (5 bases). V lost 8 bases and J lost 3, with 16 bases in between. CDR1 is LNHNV and CDR2 is YYDKDF in the germline V gene (reference sequence). The CDR3 contains 14 residues. The CDR3 spells CATRGNLGDTEAFF. CDR3 DNA sequence: TGTGCCACCCGGGGGAATCTCGGGGACACTGAAGCTTTCTTT.

V is TRBV6-1 and J is TRBJ2-3; weak D call: TRBD1 (6 bases). The V end was cut by 4 bases, the J end by 0 bases, with 11 bases between. This CDR3 has 15 residues. Looked up from germline, CDR1 is MNHNS and CDR2 is SASEGT. CDR3 DNA sequence: TGTGCCAGCAGTGCGACAGGACCCAGCACAGATACGCAGTATTTT. Translation gives CASSATGPSTDTQYF.

The chain employs TRBV5-1 and TRBJ2-3; D is unclear. V was pared by 3 bases and J by 2 bases, with 4 bases between. The CDR3 extends over 12 amino acids. Per the germline V gene, CDR1 is SGHRS and CDR2 is YFSETQ. CDR3 amino acids: CASSWDTDTQYF. The CDR3 region has the DNA TGCGCCAGCAGCTGGGACACAGATACGCAGTATTTT.